The 29 T cell receptor beta chains given below trace back to one sample, sequenced in a study of CXCR3-negative and CXCR3-positive naive CD8 T cells (dated by TCRdb to the late 2010s). Sequencing instrument: NextSeq 550. The Human TCR Profiling Kit (MiLaboratory) was used to prepare UMI-labeled 5' RACE TRB cDNA libraries. TCRdb reanalyzed the reads, keeping one entry per CDR3 protein sequence and omitting DNA. The table of this sample itemizes tens of thousands of distinct CDR3 sequences. Roughly a tenth of the sample comes from the top ten. The sequenced sample consisted of memory CD8+ T cells from blood. The cell subset or site label, read with the paper, signifies: conventional CD8+ memory T cells (TMEM), sorted as controls. Receptors originate from a human donor in good health. Some clones in this sample may be carry-over from other donors' samples.

V is TRBV7-9 and J is TRBJ1-1. Germline assignment: CDR1 SEHNR and CDR2 FQNEAQ (reference sequence). The CDR3 spans 14 residues. The CDR3 protein is CASSLVQGVTEAFF.

This chain links TRBV7-9 with TRBJ2-5; TCRdb lists TRBD1, though no DNA is available to test this call. The CDR3 is 13 residues long. CDR1 and CDR2 (germline): SEHNR, FQNEAQ (reference sequence). CDR3 in amino acids: CASSSQGPETQYF. The full variable domain, completed using reference TRBV7-9 and TRBJ2-5, is DTGVSQNPRHKITKRGQNVTFRCDPISEHNRLYWYRQTLGQGPEFLTYFQNEAQLEKSRLLSDRFSAERPKGSFSTLEIQRTEQGDSAMYLCASSSQGPETQYFGPGTRLLVL.

The chain is built from TRBV28 and TRBJ2-7; TCRdb proposes TRBD1, but this gene call is untestable without DNA. The CDR3 runs 18 residues. The V gene's germline CDR1 is MDHEN and CDR2 SYDVKM. Here the CDR3 reads CASSLSLSGPGAVYEQYF.

The rearrangement uses TRBV29-1 and TRBJ2-1; TCRdb's D call, TRBD1, is unchecked because there is no DNA. CDR3 length: 13 residues. Germline V lookup: CDR1 SQVTM, CDR2 ANQGSEA. CDR3 sequence reads: CSVALRGDHEQFF.

The chain joins TRBV7-3 to TRBJ2-7; TCRdb outputs TRBD1, but without DNA this stays unchecked. The CDR3 length is 14 residues. The V gene's germline CDR1 is SGHTA and CDR2 FQGTGA. CDR3 protein: CASSPTGGSYEQYF.

This chain links TRBV28 with TRBJ2-5; TCRdb's D gene call, TRBD2, goes unchecked for lack of DNA. This CDR3 spans 16 amino acids. Looked up from germline, CDR1 is MDHEN and CDR2 is SYDVKM. The CDR3 loop reads CASSFRRGGPQETQYF.

The chain carries TRBV29-1 and TRBJ2-1; the TCRdb call, TRBD1, lacks DNA for checking. This CDR3 is built from 15 residues. CDR1 is SQVTM and CDR2 is ANQGSEA in the germline V gene. This chain's CDR3 is CSVLAGWGGYNEQFF.

This sequence joins TRBV7-2 and TRBJ2-7; TCRdb names TRBD2, which stays unverified in the absence of DNA. Germline V gene data show CDR1 as SGHTA and CDR2 as FQGNSA. The CDR3 runs 19 residues. The CDR3 here is CASSLVFQTGTSGMYEQYF.

CDR3 amino acids: CASSPGLAGGSTDTQYF. The chain couples TRBV5-1 to TRBJ2-3; TCRdb lists TRBD2, though no DNA is available to test this call. The germline V gene encodes CDR1 SGHRS and CDR2 YFSETQ. This CDR3 is 17 amino acids long.

CDR3 residues: CASLEFNEQFF. This chain uses TRBV7-9 with TRBJ2-1. CDR1 is SEHNR, CDR2 FQNEAQ, per germline (reference sequence). The CDR3 covers 11 residues. The full variable domain, rest sourced from reference TRBV7-9 and TRBJ2-1, is DTGVSQNPRHKITKRGQNVTFRCDPISEHNRLYWYRQTLGQGPEFLTYFQNEAQLEKSRLLSDRFSAERPKGSFSTLEIQRTEQGDSAMYLCASLEFNEQFFGPGTRLTVL.

J is TRBJ1-1 and V is TRBV5-6; TCRdb lists TRBD1, though no DNA is available to test this call. The CDR3 totals 15 residues. The germline V gene encodes CDR1 SGHDT and CDR2 YYEEEE. The CDR3 sequence: CASSSIGNRLTEAFF.

The chain links TRBV20-1 to TRBJ2-1. The CDR3 sequence is 11 residues long. Germline-derived CDR1 and CDR2 are DFQATT and SNEGSKA (reference sequence). The CDR3 loop reads CSARQANEQFF.

The chain joins TRBV28 to TRBJ2-3. Germline loops: CDR1 MDHEN, CDR2 SYDVKM. The CDR3 is made up of 14 amino acids. CDR3 sequence: CASSRRVFTDTQYF.

This clonotype is labeled large based on frequency. V usage is TRBV27 and J usage is TRBJ2-1; no DNA is available, so the TRBD2 call from TCRdb remains unchecked. In germline, CDR1 is MNHEY, CDR2 SMNVEV (reference sequence). This CDR3 contains 17 residues. The CDR3 sequence: CASRDRTPSGLSGEQFF.

The chain combines TRBV7-9 with TRBJ2-1. The V gene's germline CDR1 is SEHNR and CDR2 FQNEAQ (reference sequence). CDR3 length: 11 residues. CDR3 in amino acids: CASNRDNEQFF.

The chain carries TRBV15 and TRBJ2-6; the TCRdb call, TRBD2, lacks DNA for checking. Germline assignment: CDR1 LNHNV and CDR2 YYDKDF (reference sequence). The CDR3 is 16 residues long. CDR3 in amino acids: CATSRERGSGANVLTF.

CDR3 sequence: CSARGLLSTDTQYF. The genes are TRBV20-1 and TRBJ2-3. Germline assignment: CDR1 DFQATT and CDR2 SNEGSKA (reference sequence). The length of the CDR3 is 14 residues.

This chain connects TRBV12-3 or TRBV12-4 to TRBJ1-1. This CDR3 has 12 amino acids. CDR3 in amino acids: CASSPTRGSAFF.

This chain uses TRBV6-4 with TRBJ2-1; no DNA is available, so the TRBD1 call from TCRdb remains unchecked. CDR3 length equals 13 residues. Germline assignment: CDR1 MRHNA and CDR2 SNTAGT. CDR3 amino acids: CASSAGESNEQFF.

By frequency, this clonotype registers medium-sized. The rearrangement uses TRBV7-9 and TRBJ2-1; TCRdb names TRBD1, which stays unverified in the absence of DNA. The germline V gene has CDR1 SEHNR and CDR2 FQNEAQ (reference sequence). The CDR3 is 15 residues long. CDR3 amino acids: CASRPLTGGYNEQFF.

The rearrangement links TRBV27 to TRBJ1-1; TCRdb gives TRBD1 as the D gene, but with no DNA this cannot be confirmed. The length of the CDR3 is 13 residues. Germline V gives CDR1 MNHEY, CDR2 SMNVEV (reference sequence). CDR3 residues: CATGQGVDTEAFF.

The chain links TRBV29-1 to TRBJ2-1. CDR3 length: 14 residues. Germline loops: CDR1 SQVTM, CDR2 ANQGSEA. The chain's CDR3 is CSVADSSSYNEQFF.

The gene calls are TRBV29-1 and TRBJ2-7; TCRdb's D call of TRBD1 is untestable without DNA. Germline lookup yields CDR1 SQVTM and CDR2 ANQGSEA. This CDR3 has 16 amino acids. The CDR3 sequence: CSVEDRGDRGVYEQYF.

The chain recombines TRBV12-3 or TRBV12-4 with TRBJ1-2. The CDR3 covers 13 residues. The CDR3 sequence: CASTLGMGYGYTF.

This CDR3 is CSVVKGRADTEAFF. The genes are TRBV29-1 and TRBJ1-1. Looked up from germline, CDR1 is SQVTM and CDR2 is ANQGSEA. The CDR3 is 14 residues long.

The V gene is TRBV6-5, the J gene TRBJ2-1; the D call of TRBD1 rests on TCRdb alone, since no DNA is present to check it. The CDR3 spans 14 residues. Per the germline V gene, CDR1 is MNHEY and CDR2 is SVGAGI. CDR3 sequence reads: CASTSTGVYNEQFF.

The chain couples TRBV10-3 to TRBJ2-5. The germline gives CDR1 ENHRY, CDR2 SYGVKD. This CDR3 region has 15 residues. This CDR3 reads CAIRADGSIRETQYF.

The chain has TRBV28 and TRBJ2-7; with no DNA, the TCRdb D assignment of TRBD2 cannot be verified. The CDR3 runs to 13 residues. Germline V gene data show CDR1 as MDHEN and CDR2 as SYDVKM. The CDR3 sequence is CASSGRVSGEQYF. Complete variable domain (other parts from reference TRBV28 and TRBJ2-7): DVKVTQSSRYLVKRTGEKVFLECVQDMDHENMFWYRQDPGLGLRLIYFSYDVKMKEKGDIPEGYSVSREKKERFSLILESASTNQTSMYLCASSGRVSGEQYFGPGTRLTVT.

This sequence joins TRBV7-9 and TRBJ2-7. Germline CDR1 SEHNR, CDR2 FQNEAQ (reference sequence). There are 13 residues in the CDR3. This CDR3 is CASSYATSYEQYF.